The clone carrying this T cell receptor (beta chain) was seen just once. This sample is part of a study of T cell changes during pregnancy in multiple sclerosis. CDR3 length equals 14 residues. The germline V gene encodes CDR1 SGHRS and CDR2 YFSETQ. Trimming took 0 bases from V and 5 from J, leaving 12 bases between them. Produced via immunoSEQ multiplex PCR; TCRdb's table is partial and in-frame only. The sample includes 50,000 or so clones, 80% to 90% of them seen just once. The genes are TRBV5-1 and TRBJ2-7; TRBD1 might be the D (6 bases). Sequenced here: CD8+ T cells from peripheral blood mononuclear cells, sampled in the second trimester of pregnancy. The receptor was derived from a female donor with multiple sclerosis, enrolled in a pregnancy study. The DNA for the CDR3 is TGCGCCAGCAGCTTGGGGGACATGGGCGACGAGCAGTACTTC. It translates to CASSLGDMGDEQYF.